Listed here is a single TCR beta chain. As yet, its antigen is unknown. This may be a read error, as it is one base from a much larger clone. Attachment of unique molecular identifiers to individual cDNA molecules was performed. TCRdb re-called the 5' RACE reads through MiXCR, storing one row per CDR3 protein. Of about 60,000 distinct CDR3 sequences listed, 8% to 9.5% were seen once; the top ten hold around 17%. This entry comes from a study of early T cells in non-severe SARS-CoV-2 infection. Study as a whole: Bulk RNA taken from unsorted whole blood was sequenced, leaving chains unpaired.

Findings and limits, study-wide: Sequences matched to VDJdb favored anti-spike CD8 responses, while private and CD4 specificities were missed.

The sequencing sample was made of whole blood. The receptor was derived from an adult who was a healthcare worker with PCR-confirmed SARS-CoV-2 infection or an uninfected control (not recorded which).

CDR3 protein: CANSLVDGVLPQHF. CDR3 nucleotides: TGTGCCAACAGCTTAGTTGATGGGGTATTACCCCAGCATTTT. This chain joins TRBV7-8 and TRBJ1-5; no clear D. Per the germline V gene, CDR1 is SGHVS and CDR2 is FQNEAQ. The CDR3 spans 14 residues.